This paragraph covers one T cell receptor (beta chain) sequence. What it binds is not known. TCRdb's copy holds only in-frame clones and misses some; the assay was immunoSEQ multiplex PCR. The sample has roughly 80,000 clones; roughly 91% are singletons. The record originates from a study of OX40 agonist ivuxolimab in advanced cancers. About the research overall: Administration of intravenous ivuxolimab to patients occurred every 2 weeks at 0.01 to 10 mg/kg.

Findings and limits, study-wide: CD8+ T cells showed, on average, more clonal expansion than CD4+ cells.

Patients with a history of autoimmune disease or on systemic immunosuppression were excluded. Baseline, cycle 4 day 1, and cycle 7 day 1 were the blood sampling points. The sample here was CD4+ or CD8+ T cells sorted from blood, taken in a trial of the OX40 agonist ivuxolimab. This TCR derives from an adult with an advanced solid tumor such as melanoma, head and neck, liver or kidney cancer.

CDR3 coding DNA: TGTGCCAGCAGCCTTACCGGGACAGGGCCGGGTGATACGCAGTATTTT. This encodes CASSLTGTGPGDTQYF. The J gene is TRBJ2-3, the V gene TRBV7-3; 9 bases align to TRBD1. The ends lost 5 bases at V and 6 bases at J; junction bases unmatched: 12. Germline V gene data show CDR1 as SGHTA and CDR2 as FQGTGA. This CDR3 region has 16 residues. The complete variable domain, with remaining parts taken from reference TRBV7-3 and TRBJ2-3, reads GAGVSQTPSNKVTEKGKYVELRCDPISGHTALYWYRQSLGQGPEFLIYFQGTGAADDSGLPNDRFFAVRPEGSVSTLKIQRTERGDSAVYLCASSLTGTGPGDTQYFGPGTRLTVL.